A single sample gave rise to the 32 T cell receptor beta chains below, sequenced in a study of Graves' ophthalmopathy and Graves' hyperthyroidism. Amplification of TCR beta CDR3 regions used RNA transcripts. First-round RT-PCR used HTBI primers; second-round multiplex PCR followed. TCRdb called the multiplex PCR reads again in MiXCR, with one record for every CDR3 protein. The sample contains over 450,000 distinct CDR3 sequences, 13% to 15% of which appear only once. Sequencing was done on a sample of blood. The receptor source for this set is a woman under 40 with Graves' ophthalmopathy.

This clonotype was seen ten or more times. The junction departs from germline at one end; a sequencing error may be responsible. The chain is built from TRBV12-3 or TRBV12-4 and TRBJ1-1, with 7 positions matching TRBD1. The CDR3 has 15 amino acids. DNA for the CDR3: TGTGCCAGCACTGATGCAGGGGGGATGAACACTGAAGCTTCCTTT. This gives the protein CASTDAGGMNTEASF.

V usage is TRBV7-2 and J usage is TRBJ2-7; 13 nucleotides agree with TRBD2. CDR1 is SGHTA and CDR2 is FQGNSA in the germline V gene. V shed 5 bases and J 7 bases; nucleotides not matched to a gene: 5. The CDR3 consists of 14 residues. This CDR3 is CASSLTSGGREQYF. CDR3 nucleotide sequence: TGTGCCAGCAGCCTGACTAGCGGGGGGCGGGAGCAGTACTTC.

This clonotype was observed at least ten times. As DNA, the CDR3 is TGTGCCAGCAGCCCGAGCGAGAAATTCGACTACGAGCAGTACTTC. Amino acids: CASSPSEKFDYEQYF. V is TRBV7-2 and J is TRBJ2-7; D gene ambiguous. Trimming removed 5 bases from V and 3 bases from J, with 17 bases in between. This CDR3 has 15 amino acids. Germline CDR1 reads SGHTA; CDR2 reads FQGNSA.

This clonotype occurred a few times. The chain has TRBV4-2 and TRBJ2-7; D might be TRBD1 (6 bases). The V gene's germline CDR1 is LGHNA and CDR2 YNFKEQ. With 4 bases removed from V and 3 bases from J, the gap between germline ends came to 31 bases. CDR3 length: 20 amino acids. The CDR3 reads CASSPPRRQDSTGRIYEQYF. Written as DNA, the CDR3 is TGTGCCAGCAGCCCCCCCCGACGACAGGATTCGACAGGTAGAATCTACGAGCAGTACTTC.

This clonotype was found many times. J is TRBJ1-1 and V is TRBV2; maybe TRBD1 (5 bases). Germline lookup yields CDR1 SNHLY and CDR2 FYNNEI. The CDR3 is 15 residues long. V shed 4 bases and J shed 9 bases, with 21 bases lying between them. CDR3 in amino acids: CASSGRQGNAEKAFF. CDR3 in DNA: TGTGCCAGCAGTGGGCGGCAGGGAAATGCGGAAAAAGCTTTCTTT.

The V gene is TRBV12-3 or TRBV12-4, the J gene TRBJ2-7; perhaps TRBD1 as D (5 bases). This CDR3 has 13 residues. The V gene lost 0 bases and the J gene lost 6 bases, with 9 bases spanning the gap. The CDR3 here is CASSLASRAEQYF. Written as DNA, the CDR3 is TGTGCCAGCAGTTTAGCGAGCAGGGCCGAGCAGTACTTC.

This clonotype was found once. This sequence joins TRBV9 and TRBJ2-7; D is perhaps TRBD2 (5 bases). The CDR3 length is 15 residues. The germline V and J ends were trimmed by 4 bases and 3 bases, with 17 bases remaining between them. Germline CDR1 SGDLS, CDR2 YYNGEE. CDR3: CASSIGSGVHYEQYF. As DNA, the CDR3 is TGTGCCAGCAGCATCGGCAGCGGAGTCCACTACGAGCAGTACTTC.

There are a few counts of this clonotype. This chain uses TRBV30 with TRBJ1-1; no clear D. This CDR3 has 13 residues. V shed 5 bases and J shed 1 base, with 11 bases lying between them. Germline CDR1 is GTSNPN and CDR2 is SVGIG (reference sequence). The CDR3 DNA sequence: TGTGCCTGGGGAGTCCACCCGAACACTGAAGCTTTCTTT. It codes for CAWGVHPNTEAFF.

The chain links TRBV20-1 to TRBJ2-2; 10 nucleotides agree with TRBD1. The CDR3 extends over 14 amino acids. The J segment lost 5 bases and the V segment lost 6 bases, leaving 6 bases of the junction unmatched. CDR1 DFQATT and CDR2 SNEGSKA come from the germline V gene (reference sequence). Here the CDR3 DNA reads TGCAGTGCCTTCGGGACAGGGGCAACCGGGGAGCTGTTTTTT. Its translation: CSAFGTGATGELFF.

The table lists this clonotype with many counts. The chain couples TRBV20-1 to TRBJ1-5; 10 bases line up with TRBD1. Germline CDR1 and CDR2: DFQATT and SNEGSKA (reference sequence). The CDR3 sequence is 14 residues long. V trimming: 3 bases; J trimming: 7 bases; junction bases outside the gene matches: 6. The CDR3 loop reads CSARTGGAGQPQHF. The CDR3 DNA reads TGCAGTGCTAGGACAGGGGGCGCAGGGCAGCCCCAGCATTTT.

CDR3 in amino acids: CAWSVVLFRFDPNQYF. In DNA, the CDR3 is TGTGCCTGGAGTGTAGTACTGTTCCGTTTTGACCCCAACCAGTACTTC. V is TRBV30 and J is TRBJ2-7; D uncertain. CDR3 length: 16 amino acids. Germline V gives CDR1 GTSNPN, CDR2 SVGIG (reference sequence). Trimming left V 0 bases short and J 10 bases short, with 25 bases between.

This clonotype was detected ten times or more. This chain links TRBV6-1 with TRBJ2-2; unclear D gene. This CDR3 spans 13 amino acids. CDR1 MNHNS and CDR2 SASEGT come from the germline V gene. Trimming left V 6 bases short and J 6 bases short, with 11 bases between. CDR3 bases: TGTGCCAGCAGCCCCACTGGGGCCGGGGAGCTGTTTTTT. Its protein is CASSPTGAGELFF.

This clonotype was seen more than once but under ten times. This chain uses TRBV9 with TRBJ1-2, with 7 bases fitting TRBD1. Germline CDR1 reads SGDLS; CDR2 reads YYNGEE. This CDR3 spans 15 amino acids. V trimming: 4 bases; J trimming: 4 bases; junction bases outside the gene matches: 10. The CDR3 protein is CASSTSLRDSYGYTF. CDR3 nucleotides: TGTGCCAGCAGCACCTCCCTTAGGGACAGCTATGGCTACACCTTC. Full variable domain (missing parts from reference TRBV9 and TRBJ1-2): DSGVTQTPKHLITATGQRVTLRCSPRSGDLSVYWYQQSLDQGLQFLIQYYNGEERAKGNILERFSAQQFPDLHSELNLSSLELGDSALYFCASSTSLRDSYGYTFGSGTRLTVV.

This clonotype was counted at least ten times. The chain has TRBV28 and TRBJ2-5; D not resolved. The CDR3 covers 13 residues. Germline V gene lookup returns CDR1 MDHEN and CDR2 SYDVKM. Trimming cost V 6 bases and J 3 bases, with 11 bases left between them. CDR3 residues: CASRRTDKETQYF. The DNA for the CDR3 is TGTGCCAGCAGGCGGACCGATAAAGAGACCCAGTACTTC.

This clonotype was counted many times. V gene TRBV28 combines with J gene TRBJ2-2; 7 bases agree with TRBD1. With V trimmed by 6 bases and J by 3 bases, 10 bases remained unmatched. The CDR3 runs 16 residues. Germline V gene sequence: CDR1 MDHEN, CDR2 SYDVKM. CDR3 loop: CASSRGAGGDTGELFF. The CDR3 region has the DNA TGTGCCAGCAGCCGTGGGGCAGGGGGAGACACCGGGGAGCTGTTTTTT.

Many counts were recorded for this clonotype. The chain joins TRBV6-5 to TRBJ1-1; no clear D gene. The CDR3 sequence is 13 residues long. V was cut by 2 bases and J by 5 bases, with 9 bases left in between. The germline CDR1 and CDR2 sequences are MNHEY and SVGAGI. The CDR3 region has the DNA TGTGCCAGCAGTTACGGCTCAGAAACTGAAGCTTTCTTT. This encodes CASSYGSETEAFF.

In this sample, this clonotype turned up many times. This rearrangement joins TRBV29-1 to TRBJ2-5; D is perhaps TRBD1 or TRBD2 (7 bases each). Trimming cost V 8 bases and J 5 bases, with 18 bases left between them. The length of the CDR3 is 13 residues. CDR1 and CDR2 from the germline V gene are SQVTM and ANQGSEA. The CDR3 DNA reads TGCAGCTTCCAGGGGGGGGCGGGTGAGACCCAGTACTTC. It codes for CSFQGGAGETQYF.

This clonotype was counted ten times or more. V usage is TRBV28 and J usage is TRBJ2-7; 12 bases map to TRBD1. The CDR3 runs 15 residues. J was trimmed by 7 bases and V by 6 bases; bases with no gene match: 10. Per the germline V gene, CDR1 is MDHEN and CDR2 is SYDVKM. The CDR3: CASSSTGQGAREQYF. The CDR3 bases are TGTGCCAGCAGCAGTACGGGACAGGGGGCGCGAGAGCAGTACTTC. The full variable domain, in which reference TRBV28 and TRBJ2-7 provide the parts outside the CDR3, is DVKVTQSSRYLVKRTGEKVFLECVQDMDHENMFWYRQDPGLGLRLIYFSYDVKMKEKGDIPEGYSVSREKKERFSLILESASTNQTSMYLCASSSTGQGAREQYFGPGTRLTVT.

About this clonotype itself: Given a much more abundant clone one base away, this may be a read error. V and J are TRBV10-3 and TRBJ2-2; 10 bases match TRBD2. With V trimmed by 4 bases and J by 3 bases, 5 bases remained unmatched. This CDR3 contains 16 residues. The V gene's germline CDR1 is ENHRY and CDR2 SYGVKD. For the CDR3, the DNA is TGTGCCATCAGTGCCGAGACTAGCGGGTACACCGGGGAGCTGTTTTTT. Protein: CAISAETSGYTGELFF.

This clonotype was seen repeatedly, ten times or more. The chain has TRBV3-1 and TRBJ1-1; unclear D gene. Germline assignment: CDR1 LGHDT and CDR2 YNNKEL (reference sequence). This CDR3 contains 14 residues. V was pared by 4 bases and J by 0 bases, with 9 bases between. CDR3 in DNA: TGTGCCAGCAGCCCCCACAGCATGAACACTGAAGCTTTCTTT. Translating gives CASSPHSMNTEAFF.

The gene calls are TRBV4-1 and TRBJ2-5; TRBD2 matches at 11 bases. V lost 1 base and J lost 2; bases outside the gene matches: 6. The CDR3 runs to 17 residues. Germline CDR1 and CDR2: MGHRA and YSYEKL. CDR3 loop: CASSQALLAGVQETQYF. In DNA, the CDR3 is TGCGCCAGCAGCCAAGCCCTACTAGCGGGGGTTCAAGAGACCCAGTACTTC.

This clonotype was observed many times. The V gene is TRBV6-1, the J gene TRBJ1-2; perhaps TRBD1 as D (5 bases). The V gene's germline CDR1 is MNHNS and CDR2 SASEGT. The CDR3 contains 11 residues. V was cut by 6 bases and J by 10 bases, with 12 bases left in between. This CDR3 is CASRSLQDYTF. The CDR3 bases are TGTGCCAGCAGATCACTACAGGACTACACCTTC.

The table lists this clonotype with many counts. This chain uses TRBV6-1 with TRBJ2-7; tentative D call: TRBD1 (5 bases). CDR1 and CDR2 from the germline V gene are MNHNS and SASEGT. V lost 2 bases, J lost 0 bases, and 11 bases lay in between. The CDR3 extends over 15 amino acids. The CDR3 region has the DNA TGTGCCAGCAGTGAATTAGGACACCTCTCCTACGAGCAGTACTTC. Its translation: CASSELGHLSYEQYF.

The sample holds many counts of this clonotype. The CDR3 sequence is CASSQDFLADMNTEAFF. CDR3 in DNA: TGTGCCAGCAGCCAAGATTTTTTGGCAGACATGAACACTGAAGCTTTCTTT. The V and J genes are TRBV3-1 and TRBJ1-1; D is undetermined. V lost 0 bases to trimming and J lost 0 bases, with 14 bases between them. The germline V gene has CDR1 LGHDT and CDR2 YNNKEL (reference sequence). The CDR3 runs to 17 residues. The full variable domain, its missing parts supplied by reference TRBV3-1 and TRBJ1-1, is DTAVSQTPKYLVTQMGNDKSIKCEQNLGHDTMYWYKQDSKKFLKIMFSYNNKELIINETVPNRFSPKSPDKAHLNLHINSLELGDSAVYFCASSQDFLADMNTEAFFGQGTRLTVV.

This chain uses TRBV6-4 with TRBJ1-1; D is uncertain. The CDR3 totals 14 residues. Looked up from germline, CDR1 is MRHNA and CDR2 is SNTAGT. With 6 bases removed from V and 4 bases from J, the gap between germline ends came to 15 bases. The CDR3 loop reads CASSLVPGATEAFF. For the CDR3, the DNA is TGTGCCAGCAGCCTAGTCCCGGGTGCCACTGAAGCTTTCTTT.

The genes are TRBV12-3 or TRBV12-4 and TRBJ1-1; TRBD1 might be the D (6 bases). The length of the CDR3 is 14 residues. The V gene lost 5 bases and the J gene lost 11 bases, with 21 bases spanning the gap. Here the CDR3 reads CASSHASTGQTAFF. The CDR3 region has the DNA TGTGCCAGCAGTCACGCCTCGACAGGCCAAACGGCTTTCTTT.

On this clonotype: Given a much more abundant clone one base away, this may be a read error. The J gene is TRBJ2-2, the V gene TRBV6-1; D is ambiguous. In germline, CDR1 is MNHNS, CDR2 SASEGT. The CDR3 extends over 13 amino acids. The CDR3 sequence is CASREGPNGELFF. In DNA form, the CDR3 reads TGTGCCAGCCGTGAAGGACCAAACGGGGAGCTGTTTTTT.

At least ten counts were recorded for this clonotype. This chain uses TRBV15 with TRBJ2-7, with 11 bases lining up with TRBD1. In germline, CDR1 is LNHNV, CDR2 YYDKDF (reference sequence). Trimming took 8 bases from V and 4 from J; bases not matched to a gene: 4. This CDR3 comprises 13 residues. The CDR3 reads CATGRDRGYEQYF. The CDR3 region has the DNA TGTGCCACCGGCCGGGACAGGGGGTACGAGCAGTACTTC. Based on the CDR3 plus reference TRBV15 and TRBJ2-7, the full variable domain is DAMVIQNPRYQVTQFGKPVTLSCSQTLNHNVMYWYQQKSSQAPKLLFHYYDKDFNNEADTPDNFQSRRPNTSFCFLDIRSPGLGDTAMYLCATGRDRGYEQYFGPGTRLTVT.

This clonotype was counted at least ten times. V is TRBV6-1 and J is TRBJ1-1; D uncertain. V lost 10 bases and J 5 bases, leaving 5 bases between the germline ends. The CDR3 length is 9 residues. The germline CDR1 and CDR2 sequences are MNHNS and SASEGT. This CDR3 reads CATRTEAFF. The CDR3 region has the DNA TGTGCCACCCGGACTGAAGCTTTCTTT.

This clonotype was seen many times. This chain links TRBV6-1 with TRBJ1-6; D perhaps matches TRBD1 (5 bases). V lost 5 bases, J lost 7 bases, and 15 bases lay in between. The CDR3 consists of 15 residues. CDR1 MNHNS and CDR2 SASEGT come from the germline V gene. This chain's CDR3 is CASSPRDRGNSPLHF. CDR3 sequence (DNA): TGTGCCAGCAGTCCCCGGGACCGAGGGAATTCACCCCTCCACTTT.

There are many counts of this clonotype. This chain connects TRBV20-1 to TRBJ2-5, with 8 bases lining up with TRBD2. With 0 bases clipped from V and 2 bases from J, the junction kept 8 bases outside the gene matches. The length of the CDR3 is 16 residues. Germline-derived CDR1 and CDR2 are DFQATT and SNEGSKA (reference sequence). The CDR3 region has the DNA TGCAGTGCTAGAGATCTCCCGGGGGGGCTTCAAGAGACCCAGTACTTC. Translated: CSARDLPGGLQETQYF.

V is TRBV20-1 and J is TRBJ2-7; 7 nucleotides match TRBD1. J gave up 7 bases and V 2 bases, and 8 bases lay outside the gene matches. The length of the CDR3 is 13 residues. Germline loops: CDR1 DFQATT, CDR2 SNEGSKA (reference sequence). CDR3 sequence: CSARLQGPGEQYF. The DNA of the CDR3 is TGCAGTGCTAGATTACAGGGGCCGGGGGAGCAGTACTTC.